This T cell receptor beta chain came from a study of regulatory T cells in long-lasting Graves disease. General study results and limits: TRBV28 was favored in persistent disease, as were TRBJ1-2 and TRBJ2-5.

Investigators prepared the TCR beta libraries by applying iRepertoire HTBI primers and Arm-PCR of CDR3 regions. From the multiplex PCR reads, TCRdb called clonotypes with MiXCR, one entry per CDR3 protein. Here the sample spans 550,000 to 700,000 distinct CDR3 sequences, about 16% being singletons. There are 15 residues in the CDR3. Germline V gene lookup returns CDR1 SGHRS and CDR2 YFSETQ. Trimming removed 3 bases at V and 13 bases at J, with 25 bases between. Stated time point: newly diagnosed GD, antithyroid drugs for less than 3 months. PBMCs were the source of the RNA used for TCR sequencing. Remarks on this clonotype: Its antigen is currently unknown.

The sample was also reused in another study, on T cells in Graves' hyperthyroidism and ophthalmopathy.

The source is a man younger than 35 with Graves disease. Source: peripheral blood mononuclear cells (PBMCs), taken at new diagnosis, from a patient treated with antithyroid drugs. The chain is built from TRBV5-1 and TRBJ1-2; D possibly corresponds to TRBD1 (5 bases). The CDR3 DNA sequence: TGCGCCAGCAGCTCCACCTCCCAGACAGCGTCTCTCTCCACCTTC. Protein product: CASSSTSQTASLSTF.